This section outlines one T cell receptor (beta chain) sequence together with its context. This CDR3 contains 15 residues. Germline V gives CDR1 MNHNY, CDR2 SVGAGI (reference sequence). Trimming took 8 bases from V and 0 from J, leaving 14 bases between them. This specimen belongs to a study of blood T cell repertoires in COVID-19. For the study at large: Sample material is recorded as cDNA or gDNA derived from T cells, B-cell-depleted T cells, or PBMCs.

Clones were sequenced by immunoSEQ multiplex PCR, and TCRdb holds only the in-frame ones, with some missing. The sample holds 440,000 or so clones, 70% to 90% seen once. The receptor was isolated from a woman aged 40 to 50 with COVID-19, enrolled during active disease. The material sequenced was peripheral blood. The rearrangement links TRBV6-6 to TRBJ1-3; the D gene is possibly TRBD1 (6 bases). As DNA, the CDR3 is TGTGCCAGCGCTCAACGGGGGGCCTCTGGAAACACCATATATTTT. Amino acid sequence: CASAQRGASGNTIYF.